These 31 T cell receptor beta chains share one sample of origin, sequenced in a study of lymphopenia after photon versus proton radiotherapy. Method: immunoSEQ multiplex PCR; TCRdb's copy keeps in-frame clones and lacks some. The sample has approximately 53,000 clones, roughly 90% seen once. The sequenced sample was peripheral blood, obtained from a patient treated with photon-based radiotherapy. The origin of the receptors is a woman aged 35 to 49 with cholangiocarcinoma.

This clone was observed once. The chain links TRBV6-4 to TRBJ2-1; 7 bases are a match to TRBD2. The CDR3 totals 13 residues. Germline lookup yields CDR1 MRHNA and CDR2 SNTAGT. The V gene end was trimmed by 2 bases and the J gene end by 8 bases; junction bases not matched to a gene: 3. CDR3 DNA: TGTGCCAGCAGTGACCGGGGGGAGGATGAGCAGTTCTTC. As protein: CASSDRGEDEQFF.

In DNA form, the CDR3 reads TGTGCCTGGAAAGAAAAGACAAACTCCTATAATTCACCCCTCCACTTT. Translating gives CAWKEKTNSYNSPLHF. V usage is TRBV30 and J usage is TRBJ1-6; no clear D gene. In germline, CDR1 is GTSNPN, CDR2 SVGIG (reference sequence). The V end was cut by 4 bases, the J end by 0 bases, with 13 bases between. The CDR3 extends over 16 amino acids.

The genes are TRBV5-1 and TRBJ2-3; either TRBD1 or TRBD2 may supply D (5 bases each). The CDR3 is 18 amino acids. Looked up from germline, CDR1 is SGHRS and CDR2 is YFSETQ. Trimming pared 5 bases from V and 4 bases from J, leaving 26 bases between. The CDR3, as DNA: TGCGCCAGCAGTGTCCGCGCGCAGCCGGGACGGTTCGCAGATACGCAGTATTTT. The encoded protein is CASSVRAQPGRFADTQYF. Full variable domain (remainder filled in from reference TRBV5-1 and TRBJ2-3): KAGVTQTPRYLIKTRGQQVTLSCSPISGHRSVSWYQQTPGQGLQFLFEYFSETQRNKGNFPGRFSGRQFSNSRSEMNVSTLELGDSALYLCASSVRAQPGRFADTQYFGPGTRLTVL.

The chain combines TRBV19 with TRBJ2-1; D possibly corresponds to TRBD2 (5 bases). The CDR3 totals 12 residues. In germline, CDR1 is LNHDA, CDR2 SQIVND (reference sequence). Deletions cut 5 bases from V and 4 bases from J, with 6 bases between. The CDR3 nucleotides are TGTGCCAGTAGTTCGGGGTACAATGAGCAGTTCTTC. Its translation is CASSSGYNEQFF.

This rearrangement joins TRBV19 to TRBJ2-7; 10 bases align to TRBD1. This CDR3 contains 15 residues. Germline V CDR1 and CDR2: LNHDA, SQIVND (reference sequence). V shed 4 bases, J shed 5 bases, and the junction held 8 bases outside the gene matches. DNA of the CDR3: TGTGCCAGTAGTAGGACCGGGACAGGGGTCGACGAGCAGTACTTC. It encodes CASSRTGTGVDEQYF.

This chain uses TRBV7-8 with TRBJ1-6; D unclear. Per germline, CDR1 SGHVS and CDR2 FQNEAQ. Trimming cost V 1 base and J 5 bases, with 6 bases left between them. The CDR3 sequence is 14 residues long. Here the CDR3 DNA reads TGTGCCAGCAGCTTAGGCCCCGATAATTCACCCCTCCACTTT. This sequence encodes CASSLGPDNSPLHF.

The chain recombines TRBV19 with TRBJ1-2; D unclear. The CDR3 loop spans 13 amino acids. CDR1 and CDR2 (germline): LNHDA, SQIVND (reference sequence). The V and J ends lost 3 bases and 1 base respectively, with 6 bases between them. This CDR3 reads CASSMVSNYGYTF. For the CDR3, the DNA is TGTGCCAGTAGTATGGTTAGTAACTATGGCTACACCTTC.

The chain joins TRBV5-1 to TRBJ2-3, with D unresolved. The CDR3 extends over 17 amino acids. V was cut by 0 bases and J by 2 bases, with 16 bases left in between. CDR1 SGHRS and CDR2 YFSETQ come from the germline V gene. The CDR3 DNA reads TGCGCCAGCAGCTTGGGGGCAGGCCTTCAGAACACAGATACGCAGTATTTT. Its translation is CASSLGAGLQNTDTQYF.

This clone was detected once. The V gene is TRBV5-6, the J gene TRBJ2-3, with D possibly matching TRBD1 (6 bases). Trimming removed 4 bases from V and 4 bases from J, with 16 bases in between. The CDR3 totals 15 residues. CDR1 is SGHDT, CDR2 YYEEEE, per germline. This CDR3 is CASSRGGPGADTQYF. In DNA, the CDR3 is TGTGCCAGCAGCCGTGGGGGCCCTGGGGCAGATACGCAGTATTTT.

This chain connects TRBV4-2 to TRBJ1-1; D possibly corresponds to TRBD1 (5 bases). V was clipped by 2 bases and J by 10 bases, with 8 bases between them. The CDR3 length is 11 residues. Germline CDR1 LGHNA, CDR2 YNFKEQ. Here the CDR3 DNA reads TGTGCCAGCAGCCAACCCGACAGAGCTTTCTTT. Protein: CASSQPDRAFF.

The chain carries TRBV7-9 and TRBJ1-6; D is uncertain. CDR1 and CDR2 (germline): SEHNR, FQNEAQ (reference sequence). V lost 1 base, J lost 7 bases, and 8 bases lay in between. This CDR3 contains 14 residues. CDR3 DNA sequence: TGTGCCAGCAGCTTAGGGGGAATCAATTCACCCCTCCACTTT. It is translated as CASSLGGINSPLHF.

This chain links TRBV30 with TRBJ2-5, with D maybe TRBD1 (6 bases). The DNA end lines up better with TRBJ2-7; the J call may be wrong. This CDR3 spans 14 amino acids. The V gene's germline CDR1 is GTSNPN and CDR2 SVGIG (reference sequence). Here the CDR3 reads CAWTPGAGSYEQYF. Here the CDR3 DNA reads TGTGCCTGGACCCCAGGGGCAGGGAGCTACGAGCAGTACTTC.

This sequence joins TRBV6-1 and TRBJ1-1; D perhaps matches TRBD1 (6 bases). V was shortened by 1 base and J by 1 base, with 13 bases between the two germline ends. The germline V gene encodes CDR1 MNHNS and CDR2 SASEGT. The CDR3 sequence is 16 residues long. Here the CDR3 reads CASSEVGAAPNTEAFF. CDR3 coding DNA: TGTGCCAGCAGTGAAGTGGGGGCGGCTCCGAACACTGAAGCTTTCTTT.

CDR3 loop: CASSRISGANVLTF. The CDR3 DNA follows: TGTGCCAGCAGTCGGATTTCTGGGGCCAACGTCCTGACTTTC. The chain is built from TRBV6-5 and TRBJ2-6; D gene uncertain. CDR3 length: 14 amino acids. Deletions cut 5 bases from V and 1 base from J, with 6 bases between. Germline V gene data show CDR1 as MNHEY and CDR2 as SVGAGI.

This clone turned up a few times. This chain joins TRBV6-5 and TRBJ1-3; D call uncertain. This CDR3 is 14 amino acids long. Trimming took 5 bases from V and 0 from J, leaving 8 bases between them. Germline-derived CDR1 and CDR2 are MNHEY and SVGAGI. The CDR3 DNA reads TGTGCCAGCAGTGCCACCCCCTCTGGAAACACCATATATTTT. Encoded protein: CASSATPSGNTIYF.

V gene TRBV4-1 combines with J gene TRBJ1-4, with TRBD1 matching over 7 bases. After removal of 0 bases from V and 0 bases from J, the junction contained 10 bases not matched to a gene. Looked up from germline, CDR1 is MGHRA and CDR2 is YSYEKL. The CDR3 totals 19 residues. CDR3 sequence reads: CASSQEGNRGWATNEKLFF. In nucleotides, the CDR3 is TGCGCCAGCAGCCAAGAAGGAAACAGGGGATGGGCAACTAATGAAAAACTGTTTTTT.

The rearrangement uses TRBV30 and TRBJ2-1, with 7 bases fitting TRBD1. Germline loops: CDR1 GTSNPN, CDR2 SVGIG (reference sequence). V lost 1 base, J lost 6 bases, and 3 bases stayed unmatched. The CDR3 sequence is 13 residues long. This CDR3 is CAWSGDSFNEQFF. The CDR3, as DNA: TGTGCCTGGAGTGGGGACAGCTTCAATGAGCAGTTCTTC.

This rearrangement joins TRBV27 to TRBJ1-6; no clear D. This CDR3 comprises 17 residues. From germline, CDR1 is MNHEY and CDR2 SMNVEV (reference sequence). V shed 4 bases and J shed 0 bases, with 13 bases lying between them. Written as DNA, the CDR3 is TGTGCCAGCAGTTCGACGACCCCGAGCTCCTATAATTCACCCCTCCACTTT. It encodes CASSSTTPSSYNSPLHF.

V usage is TRBV5-1 and J usage is TRBJ2-1; the D gene is possibly TRBD2 (6 bases). The germline V gene encodes CDR1 SGHRS and CDR2 YFSETQ. CDR3 length: 13 amino acids. V was pared by 0 bases and J by 10 bases, with 11 bases between. CDR3 in amino acids: CASSLGPGDEQFF. CDR3 DNA sequence: TGCGCCAGCAGCTTGGGGCCGGGGGACGAGCAGTTCTTC.

V usage is TRBV6-5 and J usage is TRBJ1-1; no reliable D call. V was trimmed by 6 bases and J by 2 bases, leaving 13 bases between them. This CDR3 has 14 amino acids. CDR1 is MNHEY, CDR2 SVGAGI, per germline. The CDR3 protein is CASSKTPLNTEAFF. The CDR3 bases are TGTGCCAGCAGCAAAACACCCCTAAACACTGAAGCTTTCTTT.

The genes are TRBV18 and TRBJ1-2, with TRBD1 matching over 9 bases. Germline CDR1 and CDR2: KGHSH and LQKENI. The junction had 9 bases not matched to a gene; V was cut back by 3 bases and J by 4 bases. The CDR3 is made up of 16 amino acids. The CDR3 is CASSPGRDRVGYGYTF. The CDR3 DNA follows: TGTGCCAGCTCACCTGGCCGGGACAGGGTGGGCTATGGCTACACCTTC.

As to this clone: One junction end disagrees with the germline gene, perhaps due to a read error. The chain uses TRBV7-7 and TRBJ1-3; 8 nucleotides line up with TRBD1. The CDR3 covers 14 residues. CDR1 and CDR2 (germline): SSHAT, FNYEAQ (reference sequence). CDR3 loop: CASSLNQGADTIYF. In DNA, the CDR3 is TGTGCTAGCAGCTTGAACCAGGGGGCGGACACCATATATTTT.

The gene calls are TRBV9 and TRBJ1-6; D remains ambiguous. Germline V gives CDR1 SGDLS, CDR2 YYNGEE. Trimming stripped 3 bases from V and 8 bases from J, with 6 bases between. The CDR3 length is 12 residues. The CDR3 protein is CASSAGDSPLHF. CDR3 nucleotides: TGTGCCAGCAGCGCCGGGGATTCACCCCTCCACTTT. The full variable domain, completed using reference TRBV9 and TRBJ1-6, is DSGVTQTPKHLITATGQRVTLRCSPRSGDLSVYWYQQSLDQGLQFLIQYYNGEERAKGNILERFSAQQFPDLHSELNLSSLELGDSALYFCASSAGDSPLHFGNGTRLTVT.

The rearrangement links TRBV5-1 to TRBJ2-7; 9 bases are shared with TRBD2. The CDR3 is made up of 15 amino acids. The J segment lost 4 bases and the V segment lost 0 bases, leaving 5 bases of the junction unmatched. Germline V gene data show CDR1 as SGHRS and CDR2 as YFSETQ. The CDR3, as DNA: TGCGCCAGCAGCTTGGAGAGCAGCGGGGGGTACGAGCAGTACTTC. It specifies CASSLESSGGYEQYF.

This chain connects TRBV7-9 to TRBJ1-4; D possibly corresponds to TRBD1 (6 bases). The CDR3 consists of 15 residues. V lost 2 bases and J lost 8, with 15 bases in between. CDR1 is SEHNR and CDR2 is FQNEAQ in the germline V gene (reference sequence). CDR3 in DNA: TGTGCCAGCAGCTTAATTCAGGGGTCGGGGGAAAAACTGTTTTTT. This translates into CASSLIQGSGEKLFF.

The chain couples TRBV9 to TRBJ2-1; 10 bases match TRBD1. Germline V gene sequence: CDR1 SGDLS, CDR2 YYNGEE. With V trimmed by 3 bases and J by 13 bases, 1 base remained unmatched. The CDR3 is 11 amino acids. CDR3 in amino acids: CASSGDRGQFF. The DNA of the CDR3 is TGTGCCAGCAGCGGGGACAGGGGCCAGTTCTTC.

The gene calls are TRBV7-2 and TRBJ1-2; TRBD1 might be the D (5 bases). V shed 0 bases and J shed 7 bases, with 15 bases lying between them. The CDR3 is 15 amino acids. Germline loops: CDR1 SGHTA, CDR2 FQGNSA. The CDR3, as DNA: TGTGCCAGCAGCTTAGCCTCGGGGGATCCCTCTGGCTACACCTTC. Translation gives CASSLASGDPSGYTF.

V and J are TRBV5-6 and TRBJ1-2; no clear D. CDR1 and CDR2 (germline): SGHDT, YYEEEE. The ends were cut back, 0 bases at V and 0 bases at J, with 6 bases in the middle. CDR3 length equals 14 residues. The CDR3 bases are TGTGCCAGCAGCTTGGGAGGAACTAACTATGGCTACACCTTC. This translates into CASSLGGTNYGYTF.

The chain has TRBV28 and TRBJ1-2; possible D gene TRBD1, 5 bases. The CDR3 runs to 13 residues. Trimming took 5 bases from V and 2 from J, leaving 9 bases between them. CDR1 is MDHEN and CDR2 is SYDVKM in the germline V gene. For the CDR3, the DNA is TGTGCCAGCAGTGTAGGGGAAAACTATGGCTACACCTTC. Its protein product is CASSVGENYGYTF.

The J gene is TRBJ1-3, the V gene TRBV30; the D is unclear. Germline V lookup: CDR1 GTSNPN, CDR2 SVGIG (reference sequence). The CDR3 has 12 amino acids. The V gene lost 5 bases and the J gene lost 4 bases, with 9 bases spanning the gap. CDR3 DNA sequence: TGTGCCTGGGCAGACTGGGGAAACACCATATATTTT. It yields the protein CAWADWGNTIYF. Full variable domain (missing parts from reference TRBV30 and TRBJ1-3): SQTIHQWPATLVQPVGSPLSLECTVEGTSNPNLYWYRQAAGRGLQLLFYSVGIGQISSEVPQNLSASRPQDRQFILSSKKLLLSDSGFYLCAWADWGNTIYFGEGSWLTVV.

V and J are TRBV6-1 and TRBJ2-7, with D possibly matching TRBD1 (6 bases). Trimming pared 3 bases from V and 2 bases from J, leaving 17 bases between. Germline-derived CDR1 and CDR2 are MNHNS and SASEGT. This CDR3 comprises 16 residues. CDR3 region: CASSELRQAQAYEQYF. The CDR3 DNA reads as TGTGCCAGCAGTGAGCTAAGACAGGCCCAGGCCTACGAGCAGTACTTC.